This TCR beta chain emerged from a study of shared clonotypes between healthy human individuals. For the study at large: Plates per donor: three CD4 naive, three CD4 memory, two CD8 naive, one CD8 memory.

V lost 4 bases, J lost 0 bases, and 9 bases stayed unmatched. The length of the CDR3 is 16 residues. Germline CDR1 and CDR2: SGHRS and YFSETQ. Concerning this clone: Its antigen is currently unknown.

Only in-frame clones appear in the TCRdb table, and some are missing; sequencing was by immunoSEQ multiplex PCR. The data contain approximately 320,000 clones, about 74% of them singletons. Findings and caveats of the study: It was observed that approximately 5% of naive CD4 clonotypes were shared across four donors. Sampling used blood alone; tissue repertoires probably differ. Among the subsets, naive ones generally showed larger estimated richness than memory ones.

V and J are TRBV5-1 and TRBJ1-1, with 7 bases lining up with TRBD1. Input material: memory CD4+ T cells sorted from blood. Subset of the sample: CD45RA-negative fraction. This sequence originates from a man aged 25-45 years in good health. CDR3 region: CASSPNRGRMNTEAFF. The CDR3 DNA follows: TGCGCCAGCAGCCCTAACAGGGGTAGGATGAACACTGAAGCTTTCTTT.